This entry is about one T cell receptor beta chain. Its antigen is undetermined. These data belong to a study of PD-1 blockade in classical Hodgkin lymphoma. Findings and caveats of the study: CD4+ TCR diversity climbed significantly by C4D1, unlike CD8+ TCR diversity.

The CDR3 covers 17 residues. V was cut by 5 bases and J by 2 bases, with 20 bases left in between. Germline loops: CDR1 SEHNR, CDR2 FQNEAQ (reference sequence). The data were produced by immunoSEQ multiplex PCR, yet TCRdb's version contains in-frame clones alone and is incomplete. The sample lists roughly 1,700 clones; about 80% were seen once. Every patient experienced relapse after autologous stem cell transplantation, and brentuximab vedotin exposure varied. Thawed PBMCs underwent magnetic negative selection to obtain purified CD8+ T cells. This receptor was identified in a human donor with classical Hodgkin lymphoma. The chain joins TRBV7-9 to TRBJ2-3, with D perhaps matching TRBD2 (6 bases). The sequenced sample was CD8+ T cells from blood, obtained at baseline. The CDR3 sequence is CASSDRRVKPYTDTQYF. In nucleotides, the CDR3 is TGTGCCAGCAGCGACCGGAGGGTGAAGCCTTACACAGATACGCAGTATTTT.